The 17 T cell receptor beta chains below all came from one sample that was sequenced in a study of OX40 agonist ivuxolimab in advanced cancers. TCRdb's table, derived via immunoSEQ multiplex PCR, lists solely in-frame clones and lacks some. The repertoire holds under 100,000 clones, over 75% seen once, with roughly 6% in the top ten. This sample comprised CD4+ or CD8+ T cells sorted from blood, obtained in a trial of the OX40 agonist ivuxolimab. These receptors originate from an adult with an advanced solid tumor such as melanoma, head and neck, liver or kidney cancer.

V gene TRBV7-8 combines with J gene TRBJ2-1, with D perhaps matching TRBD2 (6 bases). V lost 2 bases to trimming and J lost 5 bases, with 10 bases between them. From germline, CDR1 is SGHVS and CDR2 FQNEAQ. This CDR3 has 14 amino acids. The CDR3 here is CASSLFQRDNEQFF. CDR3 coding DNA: TGTGCCAGCAGCTTATTCCAGCGGGACAATGAGCAGTTCTTC.

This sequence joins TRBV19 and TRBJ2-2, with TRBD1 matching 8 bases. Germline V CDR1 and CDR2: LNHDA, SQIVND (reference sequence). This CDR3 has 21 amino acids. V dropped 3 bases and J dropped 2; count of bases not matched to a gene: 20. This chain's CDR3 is CASSMTPVQGAKLYNTGELFF. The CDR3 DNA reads TGTGCCAGTAGTATGACGCCAGTCCAGGGGGCCAAACTTTATAACACCGGGGAGCTGTTTTTT.

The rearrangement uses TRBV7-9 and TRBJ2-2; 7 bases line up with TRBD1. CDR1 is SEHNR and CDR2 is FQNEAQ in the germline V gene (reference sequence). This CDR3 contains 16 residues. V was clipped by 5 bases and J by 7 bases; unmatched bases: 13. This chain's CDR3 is CASSPVDRPGVGELFF. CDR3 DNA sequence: TGTGCCAGCAGCCCCGTGGACAGGCCCGGTGTCGGGGAGCTGTTTTTT.

In nucleotides, the CDR3 is TGTGCCAGTAACCGCGGGGGACAGGGAAGACAGCCCCAGCATTTT. Translating gives CASNRGGQGRQPQHF. This chain links TRBV19 with TRBJ1-5, with 9 bases lining up with TRBD1. V trimming: 7 bases; J trimming: 7 bases; junction bases outside the gene matches: 11. The CDR3 is made up of 15 amino acids. Germline V gives CDR1 LNHDA, CDR2 SQIVND (reference sequence).

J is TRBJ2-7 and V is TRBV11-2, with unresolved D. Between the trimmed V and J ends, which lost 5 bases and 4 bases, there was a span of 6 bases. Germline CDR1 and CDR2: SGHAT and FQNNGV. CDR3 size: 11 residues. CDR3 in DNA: TGTGCCAGCAGCGGGGATTACGAGCAGTACTTC. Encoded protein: CASSGDYEQYF.

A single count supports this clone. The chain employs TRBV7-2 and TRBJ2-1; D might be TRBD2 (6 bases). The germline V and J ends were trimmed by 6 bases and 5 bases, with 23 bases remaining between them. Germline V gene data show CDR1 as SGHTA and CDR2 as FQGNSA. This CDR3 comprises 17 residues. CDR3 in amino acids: CASSSTPGTSPHNEQFF. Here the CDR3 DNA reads TGTGCCAGCAGTTCTACCCCCGGGACTTCCCCCCACAATGAGCAGTTCTTC.

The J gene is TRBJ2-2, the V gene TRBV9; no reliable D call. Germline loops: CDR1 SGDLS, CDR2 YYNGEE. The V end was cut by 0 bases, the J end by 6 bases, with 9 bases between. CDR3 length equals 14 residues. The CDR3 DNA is TGTGCCAGCAGCGTAGTAGGAGCCGCCGGGGAGCTGTTTTTT. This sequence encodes CASSVVGAAGELFF.

CDR3 in amino acids: CASSPVVVSYNSPLHF. The CDR3 DNA reads as TGCGCCAGCAGCCCGGTCGTTGTCTCCTATAATTCACCCCTCCACTTT. The chain recombines TRBV5-1 with TRBJ1-6; no firm D call. V lost 4 bases to trimming and J lost 0 bases, with 11 bases between them. The CDR3 extends over 16 amino acids. Germline lookup yields CDR1 SGHRS and CDR2 YFSETQ.

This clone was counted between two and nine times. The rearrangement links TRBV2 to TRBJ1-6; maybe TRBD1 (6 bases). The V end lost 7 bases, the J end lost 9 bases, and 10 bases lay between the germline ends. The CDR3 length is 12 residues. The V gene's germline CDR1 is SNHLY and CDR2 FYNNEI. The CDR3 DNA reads TGTGCCAGCAAAGAACAGGGTTCACCCCTCCACTTT. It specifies CASKEQGSPLHF. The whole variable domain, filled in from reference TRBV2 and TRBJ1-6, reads EPEVTQTPSHQVTQMGQEVILRCVPISNHLYFYWYRQILGQKVEFLVSFYNNEISEKSEIFDDQFSVERPDGSNFTLKIRSTKLEDSAMYFCASKEQGSPLHFGNGTRLTVT.

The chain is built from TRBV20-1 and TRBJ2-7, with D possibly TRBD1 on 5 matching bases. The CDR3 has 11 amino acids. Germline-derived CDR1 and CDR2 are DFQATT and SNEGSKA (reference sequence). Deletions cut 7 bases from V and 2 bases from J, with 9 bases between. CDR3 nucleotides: TGCAGTGTGTCAGGGCCCTACGAGCAGTACTTC. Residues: CSVSGPYEQYF.

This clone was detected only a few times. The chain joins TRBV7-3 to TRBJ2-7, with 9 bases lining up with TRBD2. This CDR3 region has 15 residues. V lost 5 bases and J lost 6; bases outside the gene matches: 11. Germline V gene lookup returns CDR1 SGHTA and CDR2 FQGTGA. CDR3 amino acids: CASSRVELAGTEQYF. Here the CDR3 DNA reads TGTGCCAGCAGCCGTGTGGAGCTAGCGGGAACCGAGCAGTACTTC.

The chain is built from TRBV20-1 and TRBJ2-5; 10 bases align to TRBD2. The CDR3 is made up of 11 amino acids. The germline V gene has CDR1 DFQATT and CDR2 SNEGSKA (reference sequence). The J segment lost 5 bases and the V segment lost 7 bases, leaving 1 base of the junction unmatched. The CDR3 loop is CSVAGGETQYF. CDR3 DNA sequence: TGCAGTGTAGCGGGGGGTGAGACCCAGTACTTC.

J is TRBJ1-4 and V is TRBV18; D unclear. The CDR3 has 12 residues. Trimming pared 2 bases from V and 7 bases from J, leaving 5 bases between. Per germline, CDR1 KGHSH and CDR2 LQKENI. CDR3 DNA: TGTGCCAGCTCACCAAACAGTGAAAAACTGTTTTTT. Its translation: CASSPNSEKLFF.

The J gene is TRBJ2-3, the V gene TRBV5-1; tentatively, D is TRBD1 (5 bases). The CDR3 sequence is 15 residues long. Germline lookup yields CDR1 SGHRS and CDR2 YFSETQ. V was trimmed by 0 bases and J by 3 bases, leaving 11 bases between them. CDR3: CASSLEGVMTDTQYF. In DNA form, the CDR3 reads TGCGCCAGCAGCTTGGAAGGGGTAATGACAGATACGCAGTATTTT. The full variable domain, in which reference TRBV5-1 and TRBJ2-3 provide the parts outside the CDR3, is KAGVTQTPRYLIKTRGQQVTLSCSPISGHRSVSWYQQTPGQGLQFLFEYFSETQRNKGNFPGRFSGRQFSNSRSEMNVSTLELGDSALYLCASSLEGVMTDTQYFGPGTRLTVL.

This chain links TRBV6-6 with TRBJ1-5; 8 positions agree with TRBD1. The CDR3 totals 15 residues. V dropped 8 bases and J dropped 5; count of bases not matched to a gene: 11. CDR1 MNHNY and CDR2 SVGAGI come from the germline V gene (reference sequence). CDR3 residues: CASGPTRGRDQPQHF. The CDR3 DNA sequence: TGTGCCAGCGGACCGACCAGGGGGCGCGATCAGCCCCAGCATTTT.

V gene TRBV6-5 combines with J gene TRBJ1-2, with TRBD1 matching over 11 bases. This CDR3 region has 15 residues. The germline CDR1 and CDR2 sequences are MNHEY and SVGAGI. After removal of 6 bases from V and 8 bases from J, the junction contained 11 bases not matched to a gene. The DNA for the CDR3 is TGTGCCAGCAGCGGACAGGGGGCGTTTGTAGAGGGCTACACCTTC. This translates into CASSGQGAFVEGYTF.

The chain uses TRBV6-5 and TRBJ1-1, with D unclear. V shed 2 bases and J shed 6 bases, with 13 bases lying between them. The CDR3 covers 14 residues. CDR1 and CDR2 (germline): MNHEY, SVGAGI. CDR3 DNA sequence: TGTGCCAGCAGTTACGCGGGTGGTGAGGCTGAAGCTTTCTTT. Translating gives CASSYAGGEAEAFF.